This TCR beta chain emerged from a study of T cell responses to AZD1222 COVID-19 vaccine. Overall study results and limits: Donors, mostly white British, included more females; clonal diversity was possibly underestimated. Without day 14 samples, only post-peak T cell repertoires were studied.

Measured with immunoSEQ multiplex PCR; TCRdb has only the in-frame clones, and not every one. Among about 100,000 clones listed, approximately 87% were seen once. With regard to this clone: Its antigen is currently unknown.

CDR3 length: 17 amino acids. Germline CDR1 and CDR2: MGHRA and YSYEKL. The V and J ends lost 1 base and 3 bases, in that order; junction bases with no gene match: 8. Sequencing was performed on peripheral blood, taken on day 0 of AZD1222 vaccination. This clonotype was obtained from an adult in good health. The V call is TRBV4-1, the J call TRBJ2-5; 10 bases are shared with TRBD2. CDR3 loop: CASSQAERGGFKETQYF. In DNA form, the CDR3 reads TGCGCCAGCAGCCAAGCCGAGCGGGGGGGCTTTAAAGAGACCCAGTACTTC.